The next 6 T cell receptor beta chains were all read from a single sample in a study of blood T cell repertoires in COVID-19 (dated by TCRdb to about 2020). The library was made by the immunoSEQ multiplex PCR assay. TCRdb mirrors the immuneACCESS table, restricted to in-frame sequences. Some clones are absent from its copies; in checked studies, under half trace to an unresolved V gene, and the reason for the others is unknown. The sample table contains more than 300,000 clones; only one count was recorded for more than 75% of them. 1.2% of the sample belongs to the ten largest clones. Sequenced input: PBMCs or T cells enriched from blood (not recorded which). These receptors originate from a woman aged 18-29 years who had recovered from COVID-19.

Here the CDR3 DNA reads TGTGCCAGCACCGGTAGGGGCGCCCCCGGGGAGCTGTTTTTT. It yields the protein CASTGRGAPGELFF. The gene calls are TRBV7-9 and TRBJ2-2, with D perhaps matching TRBD1 (5 bases). Per the germline V gene, CDR1 is SEHNR and CDR2 is FQNEAQ (reference sequence). The CDR3 covers 14 residues. V lost 7 bases to trimming and J lost 6 bases, with 15 bases between them.

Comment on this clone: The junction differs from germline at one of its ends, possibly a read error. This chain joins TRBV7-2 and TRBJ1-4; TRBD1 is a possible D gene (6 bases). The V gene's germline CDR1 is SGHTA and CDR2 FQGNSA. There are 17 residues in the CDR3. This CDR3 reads CASSLAPLTGDNEKLFF. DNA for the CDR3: TGTGCCAGCAGCCTAGCCCCCCTGACAGGCGATAATGAAAAACTGTTTTTT.

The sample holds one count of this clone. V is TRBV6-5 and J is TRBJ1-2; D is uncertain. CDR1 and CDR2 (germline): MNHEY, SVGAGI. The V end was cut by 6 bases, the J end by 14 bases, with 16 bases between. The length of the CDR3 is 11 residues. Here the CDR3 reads CASSGTESRTF. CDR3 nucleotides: TGTGCCAGCAGCGGAACGGAATCGCGGACCTTC.

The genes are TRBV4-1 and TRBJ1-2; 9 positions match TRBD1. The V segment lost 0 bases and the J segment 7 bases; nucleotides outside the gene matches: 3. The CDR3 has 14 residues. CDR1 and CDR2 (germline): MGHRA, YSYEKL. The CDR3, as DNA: TGCGCCAGCAGCCAAGAAGGGACAGGGTCTGGCTACACCTTC. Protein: CASSQEGTGSGYTF.

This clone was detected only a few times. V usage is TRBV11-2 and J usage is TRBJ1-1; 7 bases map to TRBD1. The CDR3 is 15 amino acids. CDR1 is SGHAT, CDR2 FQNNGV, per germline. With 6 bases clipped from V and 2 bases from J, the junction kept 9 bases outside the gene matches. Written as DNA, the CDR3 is TGTGCCAGCAGTTCAGGTACAGGGGCCAACACTGAAGCTTTCTTT. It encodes CASSSGTGANTEAFF.

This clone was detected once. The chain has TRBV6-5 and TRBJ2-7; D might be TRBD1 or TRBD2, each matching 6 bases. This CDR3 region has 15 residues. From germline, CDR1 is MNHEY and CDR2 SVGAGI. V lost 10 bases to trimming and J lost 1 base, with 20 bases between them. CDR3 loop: CATRQVVGGSYEQYF. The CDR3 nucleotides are TGTGCCACCAGACAGGTAGTCGGAGGGTCCTACGAGCAGTACTTC.